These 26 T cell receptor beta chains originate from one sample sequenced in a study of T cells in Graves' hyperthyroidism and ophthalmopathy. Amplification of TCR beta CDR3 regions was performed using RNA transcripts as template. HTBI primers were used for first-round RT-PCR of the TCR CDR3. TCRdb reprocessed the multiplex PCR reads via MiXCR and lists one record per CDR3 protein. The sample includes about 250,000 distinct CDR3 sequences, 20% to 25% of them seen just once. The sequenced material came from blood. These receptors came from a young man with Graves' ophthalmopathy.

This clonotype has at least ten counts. CDR3 protein: CSASQGGQETQYF. The CDR3 DNA reads as TGCAGTGCTAGTCAGGGGGGCCAAGAGACCCAGTACTTC. The chain combines TRBV20-1 with TRBJ2-5, with a tentative D call TRBD1 (7 bases). V lost 3 bases, J lost 1 base, and 9 bases lay in between. Germline CDR1 DFQATT, CDR2 SNEGSKA (reference sequence). The CDR3 sequence is 13 residues long.

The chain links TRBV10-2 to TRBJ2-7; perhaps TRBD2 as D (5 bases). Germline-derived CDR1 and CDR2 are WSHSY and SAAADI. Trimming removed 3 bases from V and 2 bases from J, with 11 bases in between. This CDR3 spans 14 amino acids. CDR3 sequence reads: CASSDGGTTYEQYF. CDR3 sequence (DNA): TGCGCCAGCAGTGATGGAGGTACCACCTACGAGCAGTACTTC.

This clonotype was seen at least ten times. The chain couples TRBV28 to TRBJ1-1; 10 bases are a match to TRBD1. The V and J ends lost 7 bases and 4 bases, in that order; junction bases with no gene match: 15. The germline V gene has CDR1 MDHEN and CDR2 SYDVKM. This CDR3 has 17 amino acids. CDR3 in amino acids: CASTNRATGGFVTEAFF. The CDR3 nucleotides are TGTGCCAGCACAAACCGGGCGACAGGGGGCTTCGTCACTGAAGCTTTCTTT.

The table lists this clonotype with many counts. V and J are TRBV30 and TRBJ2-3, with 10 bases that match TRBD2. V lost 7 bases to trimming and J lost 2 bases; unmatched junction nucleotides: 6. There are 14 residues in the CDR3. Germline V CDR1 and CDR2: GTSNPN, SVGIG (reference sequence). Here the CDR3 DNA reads TGTGCCTACCAAACTAGCGGGAACACAGATACGCAGTATTTT. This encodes CAYQTSGNTDTQYF.

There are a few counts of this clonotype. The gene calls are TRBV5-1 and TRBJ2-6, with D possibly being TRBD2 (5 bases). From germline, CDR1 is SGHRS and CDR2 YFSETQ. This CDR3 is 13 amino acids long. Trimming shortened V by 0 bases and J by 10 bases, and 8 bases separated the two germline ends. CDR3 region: CASSLGSGNVLTF. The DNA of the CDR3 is TGCGCCAGCAGCTTGGGTTCGGGGAACGTCCTGACTTTC.

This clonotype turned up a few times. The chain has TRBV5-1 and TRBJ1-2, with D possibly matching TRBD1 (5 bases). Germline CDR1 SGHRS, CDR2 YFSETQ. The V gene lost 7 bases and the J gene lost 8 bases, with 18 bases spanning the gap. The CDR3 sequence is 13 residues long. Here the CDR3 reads CASRAQGLKGYTF. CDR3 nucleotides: TGCGCCAGCCGAGCTCAGGGTCTTAAGGGCTACACCTTC.

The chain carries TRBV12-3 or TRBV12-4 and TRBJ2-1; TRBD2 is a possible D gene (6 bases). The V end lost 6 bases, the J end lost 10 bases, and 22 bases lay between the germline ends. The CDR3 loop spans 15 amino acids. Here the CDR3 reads CASRPFGTPSGEQFF. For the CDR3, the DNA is TGTGCCAGCAGGCCCTTCGGGACTCCTTCGGGAGAGCAGTTCTTC.

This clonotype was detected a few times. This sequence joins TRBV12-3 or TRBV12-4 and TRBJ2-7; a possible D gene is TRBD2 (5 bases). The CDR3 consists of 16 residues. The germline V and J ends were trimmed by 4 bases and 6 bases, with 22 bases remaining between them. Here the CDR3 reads CASSSRGGLATSEQYF. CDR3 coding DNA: TGTGCCAGCAGTTCTCGCGGTGGGCTAGCTACGAGCGAGCAGTACTTC.

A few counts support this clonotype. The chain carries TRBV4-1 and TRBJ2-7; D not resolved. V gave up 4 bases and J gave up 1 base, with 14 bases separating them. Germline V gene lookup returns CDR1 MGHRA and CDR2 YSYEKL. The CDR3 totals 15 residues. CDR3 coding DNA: TGCGCCAGCAGCCGGGGTGGAGCCCTTTCCTACGAGCAGTACTTC. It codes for CASSRGGALSYEQYF.

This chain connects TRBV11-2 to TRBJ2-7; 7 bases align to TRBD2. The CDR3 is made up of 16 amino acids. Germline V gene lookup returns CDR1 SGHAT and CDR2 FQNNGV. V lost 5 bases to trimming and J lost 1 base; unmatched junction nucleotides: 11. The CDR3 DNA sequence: TGTGCCAGCAGCCGCTTTAAGGCGGGAGAATCCTACGAGCAGTACTTC. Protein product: CASSRFKAGESYEQYF.

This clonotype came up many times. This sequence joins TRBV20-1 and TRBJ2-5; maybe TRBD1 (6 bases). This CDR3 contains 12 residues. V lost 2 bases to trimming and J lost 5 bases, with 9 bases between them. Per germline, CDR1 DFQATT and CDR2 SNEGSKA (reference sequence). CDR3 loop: CSARQGQETQYF. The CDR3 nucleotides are TGCAGTGCTAGACAGGGGCAGGAGACCCAGTACTTC.

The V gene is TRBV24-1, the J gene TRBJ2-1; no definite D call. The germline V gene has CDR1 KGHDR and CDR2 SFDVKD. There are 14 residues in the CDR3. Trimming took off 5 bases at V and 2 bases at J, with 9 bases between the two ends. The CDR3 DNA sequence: TGTGCCACCAGTGGGGGAACAACCTACAATGAGCAGTTCTTC. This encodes CATSGGTTYNEQFF.

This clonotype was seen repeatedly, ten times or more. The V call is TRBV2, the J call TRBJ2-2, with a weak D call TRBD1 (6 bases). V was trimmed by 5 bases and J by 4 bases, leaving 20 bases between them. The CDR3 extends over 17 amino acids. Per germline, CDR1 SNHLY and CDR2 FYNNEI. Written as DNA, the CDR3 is TGTGCCAGCAGTTCGTGGGACACCGAAGGTTCCACCGGGGAGCTGTTTTTT. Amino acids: CASSSWDTEGSTGELFF.

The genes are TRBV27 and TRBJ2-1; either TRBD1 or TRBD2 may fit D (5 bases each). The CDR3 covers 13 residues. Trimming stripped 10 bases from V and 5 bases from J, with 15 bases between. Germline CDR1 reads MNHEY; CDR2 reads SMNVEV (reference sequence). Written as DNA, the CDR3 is TGTGCCACCCGAAGGGGAGCCAACAATGAGCAGTTCTTC. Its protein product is CATRRGANNEQFF.

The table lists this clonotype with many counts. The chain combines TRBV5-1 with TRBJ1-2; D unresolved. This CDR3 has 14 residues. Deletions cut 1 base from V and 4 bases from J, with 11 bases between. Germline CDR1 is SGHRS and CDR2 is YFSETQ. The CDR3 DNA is TGCGCCAGCAGCTTGAACCCTTCATTCTATGGCTACACCTTC. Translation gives CASSLNPSFYGYTF.

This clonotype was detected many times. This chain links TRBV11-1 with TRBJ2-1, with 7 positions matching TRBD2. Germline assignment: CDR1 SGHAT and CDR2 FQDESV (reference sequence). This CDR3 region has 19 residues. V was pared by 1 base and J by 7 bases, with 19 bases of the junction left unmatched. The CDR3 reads CASSLGTLAGGRSANEQFF. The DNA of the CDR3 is TGTGCCAGCAGCTTAGGGACGCTGGCGGGCGGGAGAAGTGCTAATGAGCAGTTCTTC.

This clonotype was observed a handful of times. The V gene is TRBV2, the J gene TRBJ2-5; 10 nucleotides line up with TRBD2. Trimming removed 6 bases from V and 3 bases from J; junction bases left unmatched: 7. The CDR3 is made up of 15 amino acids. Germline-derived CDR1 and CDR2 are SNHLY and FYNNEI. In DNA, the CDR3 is TGTGCCAGCAGGGCGACTAGCGGGTGGGAAGAGACCCAGTACTTC. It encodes CASRATSGWEETQYF.

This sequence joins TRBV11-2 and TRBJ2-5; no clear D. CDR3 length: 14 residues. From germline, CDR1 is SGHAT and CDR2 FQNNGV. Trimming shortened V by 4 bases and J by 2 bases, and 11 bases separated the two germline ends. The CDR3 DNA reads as TGTGCCAGCAGCTCACCGCCGGGTCAAGAGACCCAGTACTTC. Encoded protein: CASSSPPGQETQYF. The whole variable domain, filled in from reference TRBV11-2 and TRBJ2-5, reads EAGVAQSPRYKIIEKRQSVAFWCNPISGHATLYWYQQILGQGPKLLIQFQNNGVVDDSQLPKDRFSAERLKGVDSTLKIQPAKLEDSAVYLCASSSPPGQETQYFGPGTRLLVL.

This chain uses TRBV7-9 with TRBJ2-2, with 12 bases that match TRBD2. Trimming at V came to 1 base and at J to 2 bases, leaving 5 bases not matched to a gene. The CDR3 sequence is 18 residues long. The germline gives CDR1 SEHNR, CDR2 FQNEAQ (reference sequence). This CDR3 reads CASSLVPGLAGNTGELFF. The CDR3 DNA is TGTGCCAGCAGCTTAGTCCCGGGACTAGCGGGTAACACCGGGGAGCTGTTTTTT.

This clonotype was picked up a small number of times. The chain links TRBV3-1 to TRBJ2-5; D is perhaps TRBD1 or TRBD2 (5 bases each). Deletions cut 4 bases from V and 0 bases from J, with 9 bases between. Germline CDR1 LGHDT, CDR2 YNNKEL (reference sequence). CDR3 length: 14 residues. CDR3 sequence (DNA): TGTGCCAGCAGCCCGTGGGGGTACCAAGAGACCCAGTACTTC. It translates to CASSPWGYQETQYF.

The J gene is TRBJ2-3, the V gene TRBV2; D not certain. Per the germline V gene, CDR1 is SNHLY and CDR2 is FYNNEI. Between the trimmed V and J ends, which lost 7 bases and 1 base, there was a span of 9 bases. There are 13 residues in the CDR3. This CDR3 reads CASNGVGTDTQYF. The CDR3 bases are TGTGCCAGCAATGGTGTAGGCACAGATACGCAGTATTTT.

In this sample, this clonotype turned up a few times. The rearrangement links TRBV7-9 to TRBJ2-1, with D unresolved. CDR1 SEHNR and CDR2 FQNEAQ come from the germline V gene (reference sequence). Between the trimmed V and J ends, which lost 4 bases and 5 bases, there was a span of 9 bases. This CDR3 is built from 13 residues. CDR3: CASSSDWDNEQFF. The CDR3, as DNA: TGTGCCAGCAGCTCCGACTGGGACAATGAGCAGTTCTTC.

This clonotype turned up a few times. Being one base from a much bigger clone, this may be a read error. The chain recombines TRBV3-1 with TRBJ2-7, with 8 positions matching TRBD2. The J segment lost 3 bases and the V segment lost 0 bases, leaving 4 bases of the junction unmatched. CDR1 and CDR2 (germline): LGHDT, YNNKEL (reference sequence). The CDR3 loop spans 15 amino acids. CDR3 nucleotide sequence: TGTGCCAGCAGCCAAGATCGAGCGGGAGTCTACGAGCAGTACTTC. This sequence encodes CASSQDRAGVYEQYF.

This CDR3 reads CSARQARTSGYNEQFF. The CDR3 DNA is TGCAGTGCTAGACAGGCGAGGACTAGCGGTTACAATGAGCAGTTCTTC. The chain combines TRBV20-1 with TRBJ2-1; TRBD2 aligns across 10 bases. The V gene's germline CDR1 is DFQATT and CDR2 SNEGSKA (reference sequence). Unmatched junction bases numbered 8, after V lost 2 bases and J lost 4 bases. CDR3 length: 16 residues.

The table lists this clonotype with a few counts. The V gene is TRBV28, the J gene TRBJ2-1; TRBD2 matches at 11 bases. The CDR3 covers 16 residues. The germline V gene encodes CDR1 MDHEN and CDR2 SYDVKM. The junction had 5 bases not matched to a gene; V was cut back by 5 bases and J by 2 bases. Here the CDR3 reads CASSLSTSGAYNEQFF. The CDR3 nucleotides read TGTGCCAGCAGTCTTTCGACTAGCGGGGCCTACAATGAGCAGTTCTTC.

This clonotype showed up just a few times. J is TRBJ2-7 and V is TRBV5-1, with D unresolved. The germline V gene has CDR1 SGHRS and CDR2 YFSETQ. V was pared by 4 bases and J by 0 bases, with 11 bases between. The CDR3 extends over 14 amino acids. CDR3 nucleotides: TGCGCCAGCAGCCACGACGGGTTCTCCTACGAGCAGTACTTC. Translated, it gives CASSHDGFSYEQYF.